Following are 4 T cell receptor beta chains from one sample sequenced in a study of OX40 agonist ivuxolimab in advanced cancers. The method was immunoSEQ multiplex PCR; TCRdb's version includes in-frame clones alone and lacks a portion of them. The repertoire holds roughly 40,000 clones, approximately 90% seen once, with 13% in the top ten. Specimen: CD4+ or CD8+ T cells sorted from blood, collected in a trial of the OX40 agonist ivuxolimab. The receptors were sampled from an adult with an advanced solid tumor such as melanoma, head and neck, liver or kidney cancer.

The chain has TRBV7-9 and TRBJ2-5; 10 bases line up with TRBD1. The CDR3 length is 14 residues. CDR1 is SEHNR and CDR2 is FQNEAQ in the germline V gene (reference sequence). With V trimmed by 3 bases and J by 6 bases, 4 bases remained unmatched. The CDR3 DNA reads TGTGCCAGCAGCTTGGGGGGACAGGGGAAGACCCAGTACTTC. This encodes CASSLGGQGKTQYF. The full variable domain, completed using reference TRBV7-9 and TRBJ2-5, is DTGVSQNPRHKITKRGQNVTFRCDPISEHNRLYWYRQTLGQGPEFLTYFQNEAQLEKSRLLSDRFSAERPKGSFSTLEIQRTEQGDSAMYLCASSLGGQGKTQYFGPGTRLLVL.

The chain employs TRBV28 and TRBJ2-4, with TRBD2 matching 10 bases. Germline V gene data show CDR1 as MDHEN and CDR2 as SYDVKM. The V and J ends lost 3 bases and 5 bases, in that order; junction bases with no gene match: 4. The CDR3 is 15 residues long. In nucleotides, the CDR3 is TGTGCCAGCAGTTTTACTAGCGGGACCCAAAACATTCAGTACTTC. Translating gives CASSFTSGTQNIQYF.

This clone was detected only once. The chain recombines TRBV29-1 with TRBJ1-5, with 8 bases lining up with TRBD1. After removal of 6 bases from V and 3 bases from J, the junction contained 4 bases not matched to a gene. There are 13 residues in the CDR3. The germline V gene has CDR1 SQVTM and CDR2 ANQGSEA. CDR3 coding DNA: TGCAGCGTGGGGACAGGAACCAATCAGCCCCAGCATTTT. It is translated as CSVGTGTNQPQHF.

The J gene is TRBJ2-7, the V gene TRBV11-2, with TRBD2 matching over 7 bases. Germline trimming cut 0 bases from V and 3 bases from J; bases unmatched to any gene: 5. The V gene's germline CDR1 is SGHAT and CDR2 FQNNGV. CDR3 length: 15 residues. The CDR3 DNA follows: TGTGCCAGCAGCTTAGAGATGGGGGGGATCTACGAGCAGTACTTC. Translation gives CASSLEMGGIYEQYF.